This T cell receptor beta chain emerged from a study of T cells in Graves' hyperthyroidism and ophthalmopathy. What was amplified from RNA transcripts were TCR beta CDR3 regions. The TCR CDR3 first-round RT-PCR relied on the HTBI primer set. TCRdb analysed the multiplex PCR reads with MiXCR anew, one entry per CDR3 protein. Here the sample spans fewer than 750,000 distinct CDR3 sequences, about 14% being singletons. The study, taken as a whole, reports: The model made its ophthalmopathy prediction, and onset followed a median roughly six months later.

Trimming took 4 bases from V and 4 from J; bases not matched to a gene: 9. The CDR3 runs 15 residues. Germline assignment: CDR1 SGDLS and CDR2 YYNGEE. A remark on this clonotype: The antigen remains undetermined.

Sequencing was done on a sample of blood. The chain combines TRBV9 with TRBJ2-7, with 9 nucleotides matching TRBD1. This TCR was recovered from a woman aged 50 to 60 with Graves' ophthalmopathy. CDR3 DNA sequence: TGTGCCAGCAGCACCTTAGACAGGGGGGGGTACGAGCAGTACTTC. Amino acid sequence: CASSTLDRGGYEQYF.